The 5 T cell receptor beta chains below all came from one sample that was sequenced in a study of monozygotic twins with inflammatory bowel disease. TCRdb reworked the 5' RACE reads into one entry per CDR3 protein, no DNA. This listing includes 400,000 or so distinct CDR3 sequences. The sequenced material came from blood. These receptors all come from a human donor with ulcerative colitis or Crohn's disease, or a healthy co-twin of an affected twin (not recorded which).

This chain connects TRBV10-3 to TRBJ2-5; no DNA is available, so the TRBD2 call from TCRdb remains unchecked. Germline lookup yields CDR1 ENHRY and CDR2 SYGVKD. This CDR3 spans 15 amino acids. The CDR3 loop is CAISGGTLGVWTQYF.

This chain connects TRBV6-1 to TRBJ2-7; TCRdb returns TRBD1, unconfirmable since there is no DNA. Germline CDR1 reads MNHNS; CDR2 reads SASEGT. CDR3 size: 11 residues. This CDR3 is CAGAQAYEQYF.

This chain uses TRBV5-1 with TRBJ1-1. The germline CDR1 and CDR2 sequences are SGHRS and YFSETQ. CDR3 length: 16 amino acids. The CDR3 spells CASSLAGEGVGTEAFF.

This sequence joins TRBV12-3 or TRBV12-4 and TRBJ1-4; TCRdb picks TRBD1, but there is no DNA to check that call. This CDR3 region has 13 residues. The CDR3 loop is CASSFQGGEKLFF.

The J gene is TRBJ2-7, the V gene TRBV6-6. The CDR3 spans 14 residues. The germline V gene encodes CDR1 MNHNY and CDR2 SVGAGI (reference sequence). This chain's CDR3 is CASSYDQSSYEQYF.